The 19 T cell receptor beta chains reported below all come from one sample, sequenced in a study of regulatory T cells in long-lasting Graves disease (dated by TCRdb to about 2021). What the time point label conveys for this sample: newly diagnosed GD, antithyroid drugs for less than 3 months. RNA was extracted from PBMCs in TRIzol for both TCR sequencing and RNA sequencing. Library preparation used multiplex PCR. Reads for this sample came from an Illumina HiSeq 4000. TCR beta libraries were built with iRepertoire HTBI primers and Arm-PCR amplification of CDR3 regions. Using fastp trimming at Q25 and MiXCR clonotype assembly, TCRdb reanalyzed the public sequencing data and kept in-frame beta chains. Identical CDR3 protein sequences are pooled into one entry, listed with their most common genes and DNA. This sample is represented by 400,000 to 500,000 distinct CDR3 sequences; 15% to 20% of them were singletons. 20% to 25% of the sample lies in the top ten.

This sample also belongs to another study, concerning T cells in Graves' hyperthyroidism and ophthalmopathy.

The sample in question was peripheral blood mononuclear cells (PBMCs), obtained at new diagnosis, from a patient treated with antithyroid drugs. The receptors derive from a woman in her late teens or twenties with Graves disease. Donor details come from another sample of the same person, matched by shared clones.

The genes are TRBV4-3 and TRBJ1-2; D gene unclear. Germline assignment: CDR1 LGHNA and CDR2 YSLEER. This CDR3 is built from 14 residues. The V and J ends lost 0 bases and 9 bases respectively, with 14 bases between them. CDR3 in DNA: TGCGCCAGCAGCCAAGATAAGGGAGTTCACAGCTACACCTTC. Its translation: CASSQDKGVHSYTF.

This clonotype has a count of ten or more. The chain is built from TRBV28 and TRBJ2-7; TRBD1 agrees at 11 bases. The germline V gene encodes CDR1 MDHEN and CDR2 SYDVKM. This CDR3 is built from 16 residues. V was pared by 6 bases and J by 3 bases, with 10 bases of the junction left unmatched. The DNA of the CDR3 is TGTGCCAGCAGATTCCTCGGGACAGGGGGGTTCTACGAGCAGTACTTC. Its protein is CASRFLGTGGFYEQYF.

This clonotype was seen ten or more times. This chain joins TRBV30 and TRBJ2-1; TRBD2 matches 8 bases. J lost 4 bases, V lost 3 bases, and 5 bases had no gene match. The germline V gene has CDR1 GTSNPN and CDR2 SVGIG (reference sequence). This CDR3 spans 14 amino acids. The CDR3 spells CAWRATSVYNEQFF. CDR3 in DNA: TGTGCCTGGAGAGCGACTAGCGTATACAATGAGCAGTTCTTC.

This clonotype came up many times. The chain uses TRBV7-8 and TRBJ1-1; possibly TRBD1 for D (6 bases). There are 16 residues in the CDR3. Looked up from germline, CDR1 is SGHVS and CDR2 is FQNEAQ. V gave up 5 bases and J gave up 4 bases, with 20 bases separating them. CDR3 amino acids: CASSRLWAGESTEAFF. The CDR3 DNA sequence: TGTGCCAGCAGCCGCCTCTGGGCAGGGGAGTCCACTGAAGCTTTCTTT.

A few counts support this clonotype. The chain recombines TRBV7-9 with TRBJ2-1; 8 nucleotides line up with TRBD2. The germline gives CDR1 SEHNR, CDR2 FQNEAQ (reference sequence). The CDR3 runs 16 residues. The trim removed 4 bases at V and 0 bases at J, leaving 5 bases unmatched. The CDR3 coding sequence is TGTGCCAGCAGCTCCATCAGCGGGAGCTCCTACAATGAGCAGTTCTTC. The encoded protein is CASSSISGSSYNEQFF.

A word on this clonotype: This sequence may be a read error, since a much larger clone differs from it by one base. This CDR3 fails to terminate in the conserved phenylalanine or tryptophan, so it likely reflects a read error. V and J are TRBV7-2 and TRBJ1-4; TRBD1 matches at 7 bases. The CDR3 runs to 14 residues. Germline loops: CDR1 SGHTA, CDR2 FQGNSA. V dropped 3 bases and J dropped 4; count of bases not matched to a gene: 2. CDR3 loop: CASSFRQGNEKLFS. CDR3 DNA: TGTGCCAGCAGCTTCCGACAGGGTAATGAAAAACTGTTTTCT.

This clonotype was observed at least ten times. The V call is TRBV18, the J call TRBJ1-2; TRBD1 matches 9 bases. Germline CDR1 KGHSH, CDR2 LQKENI. This CDR3 is 14 amino acids long. Germline trimming cut 4 bases from V and 8 bases from J; bases unmatched to any gene: 8. The CDR3 region is CASSRDRTGDGYTF. The CDR3 DNA sequence: TGTGCCAGCTCACGGGATCGGACAGGGGACGGCTACACCTTC.

Ten or more counts support this clonotype. The chain joins TRBV7-2 to TRBJ2-1, with 7 bases fitting TRBD2. The germline CDR1 and CDR2 sequences are SGHTA and FQGNSA. Unmatched junction bases numbered 8, after V lost 5 bases and J lost 4 bases. This CDR3 has 15 amino acids. This chain's CDR3 is CASSPGERDYNEQFF. Written as DNA, the CDR3 is TGTGCCAGCAGCCCGGGAGAGCGGGATTACAATGAGCAGTTCTTC.

At least ten counts were recorded for this clonotype. This chain links TRBV12-3 or TRBV12-4 with TRBJ2-1; 7 bases match TRBD2. The V segment lost 8 bases and the J segment 7 bases; nucleotides outside the gene matches: 8. This CDR3 contains 13 residues. The CDR3 DNA reads as TGTGCCAGCGGGGGGACTATTTCGAATGAGCAGTTCTTC. This codes for CASGGTISNEQFF.

This clonotype was counted a few times. The J gene is TRBJ1-5, the V gene TRBV6-1; TRBD1 agrees at 8 bases. Germline V gene data show CDR1 as MNHNS and CDR2 as SASEGT. V lost 2 bases to trimming and J lost 3 bases; unmatched junction nucleotides: 3. The CDR3 contains 15 residues. The CDR3 is CASSETQGANQPQHF. The CDR3 region has the DNA TGTGCCAGCAGTGAAACCCAGGGGGCCAATCAGCCCCAGCATTTT.

This clonotype was recorded many times. The gene calls are TRBV7-9 and TRBJ2-7; D tentatively fits TRBD1 or TRBD2 (5 bases each). Deletions cut 7 bases from V and 3 bases from J, with 19 bases between. The CDR3 has 15 residues. Per germline, CDR1 SEHNR and CDR2 FQNEAQ (reference sequence). The CDR3 nucleotides are TGTGCCAGCACCCTAGGGGCGGGTGGGAGCTACGAGCAGTACTTC. It yields the protein CASTLGAGGSYEQYF.

This clonotype has a count of ten or more. The chain recombines TRBV5-1 with TRBJ2-3; TRBD2 aligns across 8 bases. V trimming: 9 bases; J trimming: 0 bases; junction bases outside the gene matches: 6. Germline V lookup: CDR1 SGHRS, CDR2 YFSETQ. The CDR3 runs to 14 residues. CDR3: CATNSGESTDTQYF. The CDR3 DNA reads TGCGCCACCAATAGCGGGGAAAGCACAGATACGCAGTATTTT.

This clonotype has ten or more counts. The chain recombines TRBV6-1 with TRBJ2-1; 8 bases map to TRBD1. This CDR3 region has 20 residues. The ends lost 6 bases at V and 0 bases at J; junction bases unmatched: 19. CDR1 MNHNS and CDR2 SASEGT come from the germline V gene. CDR3 loop: CASSTPGGLGALSSYNEQFF. The CDR3, as DNA: TGTGCCAGCAGCACCCCAGGGGGCCTAGGAGCGTTGAGCTCCTACAATGAGCAGTTCTTC.

The rearrangement joins TRBV4-1 to TRBJ2-1; 13 bases line up with TRBD2. Trimming took 7 bases from V and 5 from J; bases not matched to a gene: 5. The CDR3 length is 15 residues. In germline, CDR1 is MGHRA, CDR2 YSYEKL. CDR3 residues: CASKWTSGRDNEQFF. CDR3 sequence (DNA): TGCGCCAGCAAGTGGACTAGCGGGAGAGACAATGAGCAGTTCTTC.

A few counts support this clonotype. The CDR3 DNA reads as TGTGCCAGCAGCGCGACAGGGGGAATAGCGCCTGACTACGAGCAGTACTTC. This codes for CASSATGGIAPDYEQYF. The chain links TRBV6-1 to TRBJ2-7, with TRBD1 matching 9 bases. The V gene's germline CDR1 is MNHNS and CDR2 SASEGT. The CDR3 is made up of 17 amino acids. With V trimmed by 6 bases and J by 3 bases, 15 bases remained unmatched.

This clonotype was seen more than once but under ten times. This chain joins TRBV12-3 or TRBV12-4 and TRBJ2-1; possible D gene TRBD2, 7 bases. The CDR3 is 15 amino acids. V shed 6 bases and J shed 7 bases, with 19 bases lying between them. CDR3: CASSRGGGLLNEQFF. The CDR3, as DNA: TGTGCCAGCAGCAGAGGGGGGGGACTACTTAATGAGCAGTTCTTC.

V and J are TRBV30 and TRBJ2-7, with 12 positions matching TRBD2. Germline V gene lookup returns CDR1 GTSNPN and CDR2 SVGIG (reference sequence). The CDR3 runs to 17 residues. The V segment lost 3 bases and the J segment 3 bases; nucleotides outside the gene matches: 12. The CDR3 spells CAWSSVLAGGVGYEQYF. The CDR3 DNA reads TGTGCCTGGAGCTCCGTACTAGCGGGAGGTGTAGGCTACGAGCAGTACTTC.

This clonotype was recorded a few times. This chain uses TRBV6-2 or TRBV6-3 with TRBJ2-4; a possible D gene is TRBD2 (6 bases). The germline V gene has CDR1 MNHEY and CDR2 SVGEGT. The germline V and J ends were trimmed by 5 bases and 4 bases, with 9 bases remaining between them. The CDR3 loop spans 13 amino acids. CDR3 DNA: TGTGCCAGCAGTACGGGGGTTAAAAACATTCAGTACTTC. Its protein is CASSTGVKNIQYF.

This clonotype was detected ten times or more. The J gene is TRBJ2-7, the V gene TRBV28, with 8 bases fitting TRBD2. The CDR3 is made up of 16 amino acids. V dropped 5 bases and J dropped 4; count of bases not matched to a gene: 13. Germline CDR1 MDHEN, CDR2 SYDVKM. The CDR3 sequence is CASSPLAEGPKYEQYF. The DNA of the CDR3 is TGTGCCAGCAGTCCACTAGCGGAGGGGCCAAAATACGAGCAGTACTTC.